This T cell receptor beta chain was identified during a study of blood T cell repertoires in COVID-19. Looking at the study overall: Samples of COVID-19 (acute and convalescent) were obtained from the United States, Italy and Spain.

The CDR3 covers 13 residues. Trimming took off 5 bases at V and 4 bases at J, with 11 bases between the two ends. The V gene's germline CDR1 is LGHNT and CDR2 FRNRAP. In the original analysis: Amplification with reference gene primers provided the estimates of nucleated cell counts. Assay used: immunoSEQ multiplex PCR; TCRdb lists only in-frame clones, some missing. V, J and clone size are those of that table, while D and trimming were read from the DNA. The sample consists of some 240,000 clones, 84% of them appearing once. Sequencing was performed on peripheral blood. The gene calls are TRBV12-5 and TRBJ1-1; D possibly corresponds to TRBD1 (6 bases). The TCR was taken from a woman aged 40 to 49 who had recovered from COVID-19. The CDR3 DNA reads TGTGCTAGTGGTGCAGGGGCTGGCACTGAAGCTTTCTTT. It yields the protein CASGAGAGTEAFF.